This entry features one T cell receptor beta chain sequence. Antigen unknown. This specimen belongs to a study of T cell responses to AZD1222 COVID-19 vaccine. From germline, CDR1 is SGHAT and CDR2 FQNNGV. This CDR3 contains 13 residues. The ends were cut back, 5 bases at V and 4 bases at J, with 8 bases in the middle. General study results and limits: Of spike-specific TCRs, nearly half reportedly target regions left unmutated in variants. Dominant at 160-218 and 743-854, vaccine-associated CD4 TCRs also spanned spike. Most donors were white British, females outnumbered males, and clonal diversity was possibly underestimated.

Clones were read by immunoSEQ multiplex PCR, and TCRdb kept only the in-frame ones, dropping some. The sample contains roughly 80,000 clones, 70% to 90% of which appear only once. The receptor's source is an adult in good health. This sample comprised peripheral blood, obtained on day 0 of MenACWY control vaccination. This chain uses TRBV11-2 with TRBJ2-2, with D hard to call. CDR3 DNA: TGTGCCAGCAGCGTGTCCCGCACCGGGGAGCTGTTTTTT. It yields the protein CASSVSRTGELFF.